One T cell receptor beta chain is described in this entry. Its antigen is not identified. The sample belongs to a study of CD8+CD57+ T cells in acquired aplastic anemia. The wider study: Sorted CD4+ and CD8+ cells gave an average of 3.2 ug of DNA.

For CDR3 and TCR beta VDJ profiling, genomic DNA was the template used. TCRdb re-called the reads with MiXCR, one entry per CDR3 protein. The table records roughly 200,000 distinct CDR3 sequences, 65% of them present only once. The sequenced patients had an expansion of CD8+CD57+ cells seen by flow cytometry. Study findings and constraints: Patient and control CD8+ Simpson's diversity was not significantly different. Twenty-nine CD8+ CDR3 sequences were shared between patients and controls.

The sample was sorted CD4+, CD8+, or CD8+CD57+ T cells (not recorded which) from PBMCs. This receptor was identified in a human donor with aplastic anemia.

DNA for the CDR3: TGTGCCACCAGTCTCCCCAAAGGGATGGGTGCAGATACGCAGTATTTT. Protein: CATSLPKGMGADTQYF. This chain connects TRBV15 to TRBJ2-3; D remains unclear. The V end was cut by 6 bases, the J end by 4 bases, with 20 bases between. Per germline, CDR1 LNHNV and CDR2 YYDKDF (reference sequence). This CDR3 is 16 amino acids long.